Each of the 29 T cell receptor beta chains below was sequenced from the same sample in a study of blood T cell repertoires in COVID-19. The protocol was immunoSEQ multiplex PCR, while the TCRdb copy is restricted to in-frame clones and leaves out a portion. The sample has about 27,000 clones, roughly 88% seen once. Sequencing was performed on peripheral blood. These receptors were collected from a woman between 50 and 59 years old with active COVID-19.

This chain links TRBV27 with TRBJ1-1, with D perhaps matching TRBD1 (5 bases). Germline assignment: CDR1 MNHEY and CDR2 SMNVEV (reference sequence). V lost 6 bases to trimming and J lost 6 bases, with 14 bases between them. CDR3 size: 13 residues. DNA of the CDR3: TGTGCCAGCAGGTATCGACAGACAGCTGAAGCTTTCTTT. Protein sequence: CASRYRQTAEAFF.

CDR3 region: CASSLFPPRRENTIYF. CDR3 in DNA: TGTGCCAGCAGTTTATTTCCCCCCCGGAGGGAAAACACCATATATTTT. V gene TRBV28 combines with J gene TRBJ1-3, with no clear D. Trimming pared 1 base from V and 6 bases from J, leaving 16 bases between. The CDR3 is made up of 16 amino acids. Germline loops: CDR1 MDHEN, CDR2 SYDVKM.

The V gene is TRBV15, the J gene TRBJ1-5; TRBD1 matches 7 bases. The CDR3 contains 16 residues. Trimming removed 4 bases from V and 1 base from J; junction bases left unmatched: 7. Germline V gene sequence: CDR1 LNHNV, CDR2 YYDKDF (reference sequence). Here the CDR3 reads CATSNPNRGSNQPQHF. For the CDR3, the DNA is TGTGCCACCAGCAACCCTAACAGGGGAAGCAATCAGCCCCAGCATTTT.

This chain links TRBV3-1 (or the pseudogene TRBV3-2) with TRBJ1-4; the D gene is possibly TRBD1 (6 bases). V lost 0 bases to trimming and J lost 8 bases, with 10 bases between them. Looked up from germline, CDR1 is LGHDT and CDR2 is YNNKEL (reference sequence). The CDR3 is 14 amino acids. The CDR3 loop is CASSQEGQGEKLFF. The CDR3 nucleotides read TGTGCCAGCAGCCAAGAGGGGCAGGGGGAAAAACTGTTTTTT.

The chain couples TRBV28 to TRBJ1-1, with 8 bases aligning to TRBD1. CDR1 is MDHEN and CDR2 is SYDVKM in the germline V gene. After removal of 6 bases from V and 5 bases from J, the junction contained 8 bases not matched to a gene. The CDR3 is made up of 14 amino acids. This CDR3 reads CASSRGRDSTEAFF. CDR3 nucleotide sequence: TGTGCCAGCAGCAGGGGGCGCGACTCGACTGAAGCTTTCTTT.

The chain combines TRBV7-2 with TRBJ2-7; TRBD1 agrees at 9 bases. Germline-derived CDR1 and CDR2 are SGHTA and FQGNSA. J lost 4 bases, V lost 3 bases, and 4 bases had no gene match. The CDR3 is 14 amino acids. The CDR3 is CASSFRTGEYEQYF. CDR3 bases: TGTGCCAGCAGCTTTCGGACAGGGGAGTACGAGCAGTACTTC.

The chain joins TRBV29-1 to TRBJ2-3, with 10 bases lining up with TRBD1. CDR1 is SQVTM and CDR2 is ANQGSEA in the germline V gene. This CDR3 contains 13 residues. V shed 7 bases and J 5 bases; nucleotides not matched to a gene: 6. The CDR3 DNA reads as TGCAGCGCAAGACAGGGGGCGGGAGATACGCAGTATTTT. It translates to CSARQGAGDTQYF.

CDR3 sequence (DNA): TGTGCCAGCAGTTGGGGGACAGGGGTGTCACCCCTCCACTTT. Residues: CASSWGTGVSPLHF. The chain combines TRBV28 with TRBJ1-6, with 10 bases aligning to TRBD1. CDR1 is MDHEN and CDR2 is SYDVKM in the germline V gene. The CDR3 length is 14 residues. Trimming cost V 4 bases and J 10 bases; bases outside gene matches: 4.

The rearrangement links TRBV29-1 to TRBJ2-1, with 11 bases matching TRBD2. This CDR3 is built from 12 residues. The germline gives CDR1 SQVTM, CDR2 ANQGSEA. V was pared by 7 bases and J by 8 bases, with 4 bases of the junction left unmatched. CDR3 DNA sequence: TGCAGCGGGGGACTAGCGGTGTATGAGCAGTTCTTC. This codes for CSGGLAVYEQFF.

The chain employs TRBV3-1 (or the pseudogene TRBV3-2) and TRBJ2-7; 7 positions match TRBD1. The CDR3 sequence is 13 residues long. Germline assignment: CDR1 LGHDT and CDR2 YNNKEL (reference sequence). V lost 1 base, J lost 6 bases, and 3 bases stayed unmatched. The DNA of the CDR3 is TGTGCCAGCAGCCAAGGAGACAGGGCCGAGCAGTACTTC. Its translation: CASSQGDRAEQYF.

The rearrangement uses TRBV9 and TRBJ1-4; 7 bases agree with TRBD1. This CDR3 has 14 residues. Losses at the gene ends were 2 bases for V and 3 bases for J; bases not matched to a gene: 1. The germline V gene has CDR1 SGDLS and CDR2 YYNGEE. CDR3 nucleotide sequence: TGTGCCAGCAGCGTCACAGGGGCTAATGAAAAACTGTTTTTT. This codes for CASSVTGANEKLFF.

V usage is TRBV5-1 and J usage is TRBJ2-7; 9 bases line up with TRBD1. The CDR3 has 15 residues. Germline values: CDR1 SGHRS, CDR2 YFSETQ. The J segment lost 1 base and the V segment lost 2 bases, leaving 4 bases of the junction unmatched. The CDR3 bases are TGCGCCAGCAGCTTCTCCGGGACAGGGTCCTACGAGCAGTACTTC. This translates into CASSFSGTGSYEQYF.

The V and J genes are TRBV7-8 and TRBJ2-1; tentatively, D is TRBD2 (6 bases). This CDR3 comprises 17 residues. Germline lookup yields CDR1 SGHVS and CDR2 FQNEAQ. The V end was cut by 1 base, the J end by 0 bases, with 13 bases between. CDR3 sequence: CASSLVAGSSSYNEQFF. The CDR3 DNA reads as TGTGCCAGCAGCTTAGTTGCGGGGTCGAGCTCCTACAATGAGCAGTTCTTC.

J is TRBJ2-1 and V is TRBV27; 7 positions match TRBD2. The J segment lost 8 bases and the V segment lost 3 bases, leaving 7 bases of the junction unmatched. CDR3 length equals 14 residues. Germline CDR1 MNHEY, CDR2 SMNVEV (reference sequence). For the CDR3, the DNA is TGTGCCAGCAGTTTTTCAGCGGGATTCGATGAGCAGTTCTTC. Protein sequence: CASSFSAGFDEQFF.

The V gene is TRBV9, the J gene TRBJ2-3, with D unclear. Per the germline V gene, CDR1 is SGDLS and CDR2 is YYNGEE. There are 13 residues in the CDR3. V was cut by 4 bases and J by 2 bases, with 8 bases left in between. The CDR3 region has the DNA TGTGCCAGCAGCCATGGGCCCACAGATACGCAGTATTTT. Translation: CASSHGPTDTQYF.

This chain uses TRBV9 with TRBJ2-2; 9 bases fit TRBD2. Unmatched junction bases numbered 12, after V lost 1 base and J lost 5 bases. This CDR3 region has 18 residues. Germline CDR1 is SGDLS and CDR2 is YYNGEE. This CDR3 reads CASSVNSAGGPDTGELFF. The CDR3 DNA reads as TGTGCCAGCAGCGTAAATAGCGCGGGAGGGCCGGATACCGGGGAGCTGTTTTTT.

For the CDR3, the DNA is TGTGCCAGCAGCTTAGCTTTTTCCAGCGGAGTCTTACAAGGAGAGCAGTTCTTC. This sequence encodes CASSLAFSSGVLQGEQFF. The J gene is TRBJ2-1, the V gene TRBV11-2; TRBD2 is a possible D gene (5 bases). Trimming stripped 1 base from V and 10 bases from J, with 26 bases between. Germline V gene data show CDR1 as SGHAT and CDR2 as FQNNGV. The CDR3 length is 18 residues.

The chain uses TRBV24-1 and TRBJ2-1; 12 nucleotides match TRBD2. The CDR3 has 18 residues. Germline CDR1 reads KGHDR; CDR2 reads SFDVKD. Trimming at V came to 3 bases and at J to 0 bases, leaving 5 bases not matched to a gene. The CDR3 region has the DNA TGTGCCACCAGTGATCGGACTAGCGGGATCCTCTCCTACAATGAGCAGTTCTTC. Amino acids: CATSDRTSGILSYNEQFF.

In its sample, this clone was seen a few times. The chain joins TRBV15 to TRBJ1-4, with 9 bases lining up with TRBD1. Germline CDR1 LNHNV, CDR2 YYDKDF (reference sequence). The trim removed 5 bases at V and 7 bases at J, leaving 11 bases unmatched. The CDR3 consists of 16 residues. CDR3 sequence: CATSGTGISITEKLFF. The CDR3 DNA reads TGTGCCACCAGCGGGACAGGGATCTCCATTACTGAAAAACTGTTTTTT.

V and J are TRBV5-1 and TRBJ1-5; perhaps TRBD1 as D (6 bases). Germline assignment: CDR1 SGHRS and CDR2 YFSETQ. V was cut by 0 bases and J by 4 bases, with 11 bases left in between. This CDR3 region has 15 residues. The CDR3 here is CASSLGTAPNQPQHF. CDR3 DNA: TGCGCCAGCAGCTTGGGGACAGCCCCAAATCAGCCCCAGCATTTT.

The sample holds one count of this clone. Here the CDR3 reads CASSSPGGYGYTF. DNA for the CDR3: TGTGCCAGCAGCTCCCCCGGGGGATATGGCTACACCTTC. The chain is built from TRBV5-4 and TRBJ1-2; tentatively, D is TRBD1 (5 bases). The CDR3 spans 13 residues. Germline CDR1 and CDR2: SGHNT and YYREEE (reference sequence). V lost 3 bases and J lost 5, with 11 bases in between.

The V and J genes are TRBV9 and TRBJ2-3, with a weak D call TRBD2 (5 bases). The CDR3 runs 14 residues. Trimming shortened V by 0 bases and J by 5 bases, and 10 bases separated the two germline ends. Germline V gene sequence: CDR1 SGDLS, CDR2 YYNGEE. The CDR3 sequence: CASSVVGREDTQYF. The CDR3 coding sequence is TGTGCCAGCAGCGTAGTTGGACGGGAAGATACGCAGTATTTT.

This clone occurred once. The rearrangement links TRBV4-1 to TRBJ2-3; D is perhaps TRBD2 (7 bases). Looked up from germline, CDR1 is MGHRA and CDR2 is YSYEKL. Trimming took 4 bases from V and 1 from J, leaving 18 bases between them. The CDR3 runs 17 residues. This CDR3 reads CASSPSRGGRGTDTQYF. Here the CDR3 DNA reads TGCGCCAGCAGCCCTTCCCGCGGGGGCCGGGGCACAGATACGCAGTATTTT.

The chain employs TRBV13 and TRBJ2-5; no firm D call. V gave up 6 bases and J gave up 5 bases, with 10 bases separating them. The CDR3 runs 12 residues. Germline CDR1 is PRHDT and CDR2 is FYEKMQ (reference sequence). This chain's CDR3 is CASSSIGETQYF. The CDR3 DNA reads TGTGCCAGCAGTAGCATCGGCGAGACCCAGTACTTC.

In this sample, this clone turned up a few times. The chain uses TRBV6-2 or TRBV6-3 and TRBJ2-7, with 7 nucleotides matching TRBD2. V was clipped by 4 bases and J by 2 bases; unmatched bases: 8. The germline gives CDR1 MNHEY, CDR2 SVGEGT. This CDR3 comprises 15 residues. In nucleotides, the CDR3 is TGTGCCAGCAGTTTTTCTAGCGGCAACACCTACGAGCAGTACTTC. Its translation is CASSFSSGNTYEQYF.

The J gene is TRBJ1-2, the V gene TRBV29-1, with TRBD1 matching over 8 bases. Germline V gene lookup returns CDR1 SQVTM and CDR2 ANQGSEA. CDR3 length: 14 amino acids. V was pared by 6 bases and J by 4 bases, with 10 bases of the junction left unmatched. The CDR3 loop is CSVERQGIFYGYTF. The CDR3 bases are TGCAGCGTGGAAAGACAGGGGATCTTCTATGGCTACACCTTC. The variable domain in full, with the rest retrieved from reference TRBV29-1 and TRBJ1-2, is SAVISQKPSRDICQRGTSLTIQCQVDSQVTMMFWYRQQPGQSLTLIATANQGSEATYESGFVIDKFPISRPNLTFSTLTVSNMSPEDSSIYLCSVERQGIFYGYTFGSGTRLTVV.

The J gene is TRBJ2-2, the V gene TRBV11-2; 7 bases fit TRBD1. Germline V CDR1 and CDR2: SGHAT, FQNNGV. This CDR3 is built from 15 residues. V shed 5 bases, J shed 2 bases, and the junction held 5 bases outside the gene matches. The chain's CDR3 is CASSRQGRNTGELFF. The CDR3 region has the DNA TGTGCCAGCAGCCGACAGGGTCGCAACACCGGGGAGCTGTTTTTT. Complete variable domain (other parts from reference TRBV11-2 and TRBJ2-2): EAGVAQSPRYKIIEKRQSVAFWCNPISGHATLYWYQQILGQGPKLLIQFQNNGVVDDSQLPKDRFSAERLKGVDSTLKIQPAKLEDSAVYLCASSRQGRNTGELFFGEGSRLTVL.

DNA of the CDR3: TGTGCCAGCAGTCCGTCGACTAGCGGGGTCACAGATACGCAGTATTTT. Translation: CASSPSTSGVTDTQYF. V is TRBV27 and J is TRBJ2-3, with 11 bases that match TRBD2. V trimming: 5 bases; J trimming: 2 bases; junction bases outside the gene matches: 6. The CDR3 contains 16 residues. CDR1 MNHEY and CDR2 SMNVEV come from the germline V gene (reference sequence).

The CDR3 protein is CASSRPEGDYEQYF. CDR3 DNA: TGCGCCAGCAGCCGGCCCGAGGGCGACTACGAGCAGTACTTC. The chain is built from TRBV5-1 and TRBJ2-7; D is possibly TRBD2 (5 bases). Germline V gene sequence: CDR1 SGHRS, CDR2 YFSETQ. The CDR3 has 14 residues. Trimming removed 4 bases at V and 3 bases at J, with 14 bases between.